This TCR beta chain was identified in a study of long-term antiretroviral therapy in people with HIV. Per the germline V gene, CDR1 is SNHLY and CDR2 is FYNNEI. With 2 bases removed from V and 0 bases from J, the gap between germline ends came to 8 bases. The CDR3 length is 14 residues. The assay, immunoSEQ v3.0, was run at survey level. The protocol was immunoSEQ multiplex PCR, while the TCRdb copy is restricted to in-frame clones and leaves out a portion. The sample yields over 40,000 clones, 94% seen once. Material: unsorted PBMCs, obtained approximately 9.5 years after starting antiretroviral therapy. V and J are TRBV2 and TRBJ2-7, with a weak D call TRBD2 (5 bases). This receptor was taken from a man younger than 40 with HIV. CDR3 sequence (DNA): TGTGCCAGCAGTGAACTAGCAAGCTCCTACGAGCAGTACTTC. Translating gives CASSELASSYEQYF.